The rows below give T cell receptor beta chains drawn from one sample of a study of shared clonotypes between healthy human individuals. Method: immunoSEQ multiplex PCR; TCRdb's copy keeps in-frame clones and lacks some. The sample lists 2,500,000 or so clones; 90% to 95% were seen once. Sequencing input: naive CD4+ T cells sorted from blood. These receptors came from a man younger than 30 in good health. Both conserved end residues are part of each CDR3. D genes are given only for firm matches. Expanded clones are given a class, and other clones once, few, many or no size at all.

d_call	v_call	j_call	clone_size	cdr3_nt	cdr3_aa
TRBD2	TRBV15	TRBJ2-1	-	TGTGCCACCAGCAGACGTCCGGGACTAGCGGGAGCGGATGAGCAGTTCTTC	CATSRRPGLAGADEQFF
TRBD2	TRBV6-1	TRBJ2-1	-	TGTGCCAGCAGTGGCTTAGGGACTAGCGGGGGGTACAATGAGCAGTTCTTC	CASSGLGTSGGYNEQFF
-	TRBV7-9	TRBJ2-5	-	TGTGCCAGCAGCTTAACGGGAGCGACCCAAGAGACCCAGTACTTC	CASSLTGATQETQYF
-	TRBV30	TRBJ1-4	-	TGTGCCTGGAGTAAGGGGTCCGGGGAAAAACTGTTTTTT	CAWSKGSGEKLFF
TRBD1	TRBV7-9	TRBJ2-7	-	TGTGCCAGCAGCAACCAGGGGGTAGCCGAGCAGTACTTC	CASSNQGVAEQYF
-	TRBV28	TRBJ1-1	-	TGTGCCAGCACCTTCTCTCGGACAGCTACAAACACTGAAGCTTTCTTT	CASTFSRTATNTEAFF
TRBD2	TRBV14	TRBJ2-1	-	TGTGCCAGCAGCCAAGCACGTTGGACTAGCGGACTTCCCTGGGACTACAATGAGCAGTTCTTC	CASSQARWTSGLPWDYNEQFF
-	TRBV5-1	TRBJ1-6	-	TGCGCCAGCAGCTCGGATAAGGGTTCACCCCTCCACTTT	CASSSDKGSPLHF
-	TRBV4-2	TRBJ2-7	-	TGTGCCAGCAGCCACCAGCAGCGCCTGGGCGAGCAGTACTTC	CASSHQQRLGEQYF
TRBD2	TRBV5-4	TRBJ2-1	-	TGTGCCAGCACCCGACTAGCGGGTTCCAATGAGCAGTTCTTC	CASTRLAGSNEQFF
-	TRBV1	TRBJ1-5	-	TGCACCAGCAGCCACCTGACAGGGGGCCACCCTTCTGCCCAGCATTTT	CTSSHLTGGHPSAQHF
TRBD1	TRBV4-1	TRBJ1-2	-	TGCGCCAGCAGCCAAGAGCAAGGGGCAGGGGGGGCCTATGGCTACACCTTC	CASSQEQGAGGAYGYTF
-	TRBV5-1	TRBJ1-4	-	TGCGCCAGCAGCTTGGAGGGCCTTAATGAAAAACTGTTTTTT	CASSLEGLNEKLFF
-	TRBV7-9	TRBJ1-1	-	TGTGCCAGCAGCTCTTGGGCCGGACGGGATCTGAACACTGAAGCTTTCTTT	CASSSWAGRDLNTEAFF
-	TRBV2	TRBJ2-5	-	TGTGCCAGCAGTGAAAGGCGGCCTCCCGAGACCCAGTACTTC	CASSERRPPETQYF
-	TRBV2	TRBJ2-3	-	TGTGCCGGCGCGGGGGCAGGGACAGATACGCAGTATTTT	CAGAGAGTDTQYF
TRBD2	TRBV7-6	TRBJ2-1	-	TGTGCCAGCAGCTTAGCGACTAGCGGGGGCCCCAATCTCTTC	CASSLATSGGPNLF
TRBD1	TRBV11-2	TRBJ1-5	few	TGTGCCAGCAGCCTAACAGGGGTTAGCAATCAGCCCCAGCATTTT	CASSLTGVSNQPQHF
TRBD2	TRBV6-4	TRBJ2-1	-	TGTGCCAGCAGTGACTCCTACGGGGGGGGCTACAATGAGCAGTTCTTC	CASSDSYGGGYNEQFF
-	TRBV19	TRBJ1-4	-	TGTGCCAGTAGTATTTTGACAGCTAATGAAAAACTGTTTTTT	CASSILTANEKLFF
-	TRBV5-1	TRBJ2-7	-	TGCGCCAGCAGCTTGGGGGGACCTAGCTCCTACGAGCAGTACTTC	CASSLGGPSSYEQYF
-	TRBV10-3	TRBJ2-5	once	TGTGCCATCAGTGAGTTGCCACAAGAGACCCAGTACTTC	CAISELPQETQYF
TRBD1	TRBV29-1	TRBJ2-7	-	TGCAGCTTTACTCCCGGGACAGGGATCCACGAGCAGTACTTC	CSFTPGTGIHEQYF
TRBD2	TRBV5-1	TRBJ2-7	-	TGCGCCAGCCGGACTAGCGATATCTACGAGCAGTACTTC	CASRTSDIYEQYF
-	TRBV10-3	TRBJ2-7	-	TGTGCCATCAGTGAGTCGGCCAGTTCCTACGAGCAGTACTTC	CAISESASSYEQYF
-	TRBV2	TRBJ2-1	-	TGTGCCAGCAGCCCAGGGGTTGAGCAGTTCTTC	CASSPGVEQFF
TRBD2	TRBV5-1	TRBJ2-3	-	TGCGCCACAAATCCGGGACTAGTAACAGATACGCAGTATTTT	CATNPGLVTDTQYF
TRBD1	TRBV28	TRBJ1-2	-	TGTGCCAGCGGATTCCTACCGGGACAGGGTGATGGCTACACCTTC	CASGFLPGQGDGYTF
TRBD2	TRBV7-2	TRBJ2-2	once	TGTGCCAGCAGCCCGACTAGCGGGATCACCGGGGAGCTGTTTTTT	CASSPTSGITGELFF
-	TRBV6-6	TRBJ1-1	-	TGTGCCAGCAGTTACGTGGTGGGGAACACTGAAGCTTTCTTT	CASSYVVGNTEAFF
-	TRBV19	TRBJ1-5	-	TGTGCCAGTAGTCCAGCTGGTCCTAGCAATCAGCCCCAGCATTTT	CASSPAGPSNQPQHF